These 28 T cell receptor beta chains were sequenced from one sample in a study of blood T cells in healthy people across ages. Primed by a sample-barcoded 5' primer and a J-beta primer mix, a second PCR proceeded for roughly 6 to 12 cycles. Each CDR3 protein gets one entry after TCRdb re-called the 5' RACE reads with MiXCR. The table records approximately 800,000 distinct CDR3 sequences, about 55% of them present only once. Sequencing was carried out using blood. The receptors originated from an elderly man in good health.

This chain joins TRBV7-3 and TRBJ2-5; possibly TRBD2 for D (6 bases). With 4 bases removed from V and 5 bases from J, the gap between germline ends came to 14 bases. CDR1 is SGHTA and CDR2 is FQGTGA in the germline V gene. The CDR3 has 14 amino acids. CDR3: CASSSTGGWETQYF. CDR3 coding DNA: TGTGCCAGCAGCTCCACCGGGGGTTGGGAGACCCAGTACTTC.

The CDR3 nucleotides read TGTGCCAGCAGTTACGGGACTAGCGGAACTCTCTACGAGCAGTACTTC. This codes for CASSYGTSGTLYEQYF. The V call is TRBV6-5, the J call TRBJ2-7; 11 bases map to TRBD2. There are 16 residues in the CDR3. Trimming at V came to 2 bases and at J to 3 bases, leaving 6 bases not matched to a gene. The germline V gene encodes CDR1 MNHEY and CDR2 SVGAGI.

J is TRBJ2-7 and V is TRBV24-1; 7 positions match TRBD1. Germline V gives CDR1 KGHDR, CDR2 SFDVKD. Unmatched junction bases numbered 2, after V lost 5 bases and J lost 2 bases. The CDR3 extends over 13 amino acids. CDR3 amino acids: CATSAQGAYEQYF. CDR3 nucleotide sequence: TGTGCCACCAGTGCTCAGGGGGCCTACGAGCAGTACTTC.

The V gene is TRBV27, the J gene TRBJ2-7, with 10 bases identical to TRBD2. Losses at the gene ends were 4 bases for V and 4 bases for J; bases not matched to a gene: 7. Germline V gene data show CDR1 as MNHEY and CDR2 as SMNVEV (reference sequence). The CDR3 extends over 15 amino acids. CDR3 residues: CASSWLAGAGYEQYF. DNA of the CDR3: TGTGCCAGCAGTTGGCTAGCGGGAGCGGGGTACGAGCAGTACTTC.

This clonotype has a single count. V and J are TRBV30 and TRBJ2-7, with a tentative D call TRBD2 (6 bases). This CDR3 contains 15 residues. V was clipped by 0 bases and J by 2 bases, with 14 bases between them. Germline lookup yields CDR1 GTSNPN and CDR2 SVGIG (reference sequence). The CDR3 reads CAWSVSSGLPYEQYF. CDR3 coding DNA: TGTGCCTGGAGTGTCTCCAGCGGGCTCCCCTACGAGCAGTACTTC.

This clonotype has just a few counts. The CDR3 sequence: CASSPVQGNYGYTF. Written as DNA, the CDR3 is TGTGCCAGCAGCCCGGTCCAAGGGAACTATGGCTACACCTTC. J is TRBJ1-2 and V is TRBV9; D is unclear. This CDR3 comprises 14 residues. CDR1 and CDR2 (germline): SGDLS, YYNGEE. Between the trimmed V and J ends, which lost 4 bases and 2 bases, there was a span of 12 bases.

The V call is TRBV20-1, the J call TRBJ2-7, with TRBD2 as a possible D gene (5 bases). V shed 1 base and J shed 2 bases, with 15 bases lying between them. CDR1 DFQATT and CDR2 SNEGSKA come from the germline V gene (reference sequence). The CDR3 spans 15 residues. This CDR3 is CSARAPAAVPYEQYF. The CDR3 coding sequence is TGCAGTGCTAGAGCGCCCGCAGCGGTTCCCTACGAGCAGTACTTC.

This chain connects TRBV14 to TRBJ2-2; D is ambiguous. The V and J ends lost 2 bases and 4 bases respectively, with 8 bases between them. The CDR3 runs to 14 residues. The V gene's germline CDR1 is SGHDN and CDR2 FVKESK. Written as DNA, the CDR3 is TGTGCCAGCAGCCAATTAGGGCTCACCGGGGAGCTGTTTTTT. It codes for CASSQLGLTGELFF. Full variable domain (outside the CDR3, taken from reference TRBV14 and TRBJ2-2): EAGVTQFPSHSVIEKGQTVTLRCDPISGHDNLYWYRRVMGKEIKFLLHFVKESKQDESGMPNNRFLAERTGGTYSTLKVQPAELEDSGVYFCASSQLGLTGELFFGEGSRLTVL.

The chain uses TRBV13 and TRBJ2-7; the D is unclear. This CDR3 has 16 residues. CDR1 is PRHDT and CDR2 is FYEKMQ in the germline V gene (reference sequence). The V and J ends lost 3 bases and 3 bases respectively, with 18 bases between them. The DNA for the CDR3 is TGTGCCAGCAGCTTCGGACGGTCGGGTAACCTCTACGAGCAGTACTTC. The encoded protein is CASSFGRSGNLYEQYF.

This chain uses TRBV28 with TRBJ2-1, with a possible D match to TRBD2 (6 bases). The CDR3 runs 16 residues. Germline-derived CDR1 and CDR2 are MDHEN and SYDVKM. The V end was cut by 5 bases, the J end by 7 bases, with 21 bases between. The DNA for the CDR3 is TGTGCCAGCAGTACGTTGCTAGCGACCGTGGGAAATGAGCAGTTCTTC. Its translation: CASSTLLATVGNEQFF.

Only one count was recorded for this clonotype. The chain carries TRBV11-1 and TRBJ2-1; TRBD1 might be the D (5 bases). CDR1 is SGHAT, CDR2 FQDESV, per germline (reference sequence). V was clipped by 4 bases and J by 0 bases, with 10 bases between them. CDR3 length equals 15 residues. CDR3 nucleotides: TGTGCCAGCAGCTCGCTGCAGGGCTCCTACAATGAGCAGTTCTTC. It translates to CASSSLQGSYNEQFF.

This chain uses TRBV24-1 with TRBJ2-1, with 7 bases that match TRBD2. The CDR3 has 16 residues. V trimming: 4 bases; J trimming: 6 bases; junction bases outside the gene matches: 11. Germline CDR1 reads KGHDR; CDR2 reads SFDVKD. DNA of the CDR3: TGTGCCACCAGTGAACACGGACTAACGGGAGGCAATGAGCAGTTCTTC. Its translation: CATSEHGLTGGNEQFF.

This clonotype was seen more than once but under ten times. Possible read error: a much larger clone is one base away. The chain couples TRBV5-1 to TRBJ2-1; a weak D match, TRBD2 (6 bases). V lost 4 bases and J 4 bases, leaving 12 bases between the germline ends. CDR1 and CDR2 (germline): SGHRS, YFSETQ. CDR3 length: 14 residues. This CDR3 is CASSVGTHYNEQFF. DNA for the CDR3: TGCGCCAGCAGCGTCGGGACTCATTACAATGAGCAGTTCTTC.

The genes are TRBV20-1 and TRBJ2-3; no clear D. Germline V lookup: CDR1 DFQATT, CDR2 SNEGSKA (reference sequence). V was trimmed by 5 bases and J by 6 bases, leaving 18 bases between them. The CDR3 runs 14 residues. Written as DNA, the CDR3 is TGCAGTGCTCTGCCGCCGGGCCGGAGTGATACGCAGTATTTT. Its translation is CSALPPGRSDTQYF.

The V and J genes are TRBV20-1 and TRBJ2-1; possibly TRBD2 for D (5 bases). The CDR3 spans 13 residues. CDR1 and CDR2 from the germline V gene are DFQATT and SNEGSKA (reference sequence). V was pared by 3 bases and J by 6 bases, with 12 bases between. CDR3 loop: CSARKLVANEQFF. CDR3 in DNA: TGCAGTGCTAGGAAACTAGTGGCCAATGAGCAGTTCTTC.

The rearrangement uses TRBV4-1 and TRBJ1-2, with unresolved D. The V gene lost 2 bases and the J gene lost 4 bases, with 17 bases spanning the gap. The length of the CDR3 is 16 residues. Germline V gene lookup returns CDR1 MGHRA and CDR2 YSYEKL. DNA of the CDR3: TGCGCCAGCAGCCAACTAGCGGGTCCCTTTGGCTATGGCTACACCTTC. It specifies CASSQLAGPFGYGYTF.

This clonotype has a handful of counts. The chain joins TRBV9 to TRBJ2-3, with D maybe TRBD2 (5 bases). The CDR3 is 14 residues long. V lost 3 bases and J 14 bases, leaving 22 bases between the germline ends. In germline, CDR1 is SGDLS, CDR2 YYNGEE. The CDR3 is CASSEGVAGPDAYF. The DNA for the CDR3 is TGTGCCAGCAGCGAGGGCGTGGCGGGCCCAGACGCGTATTTT.

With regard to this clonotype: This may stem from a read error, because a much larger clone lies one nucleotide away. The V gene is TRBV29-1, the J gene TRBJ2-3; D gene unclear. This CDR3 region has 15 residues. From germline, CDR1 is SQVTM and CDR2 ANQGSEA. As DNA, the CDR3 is TGCAGCGTTGACCCAGGACGGATAGGTTTGGATACGCGGTATTTT. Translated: CSVDPGRIGLDTRYF.

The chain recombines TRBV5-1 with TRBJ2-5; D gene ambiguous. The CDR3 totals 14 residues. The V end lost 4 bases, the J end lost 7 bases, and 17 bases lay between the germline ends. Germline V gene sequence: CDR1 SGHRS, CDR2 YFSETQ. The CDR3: CASSLRDNPGTQYF. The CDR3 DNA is TGCGCCAGCAGCCTAAGGGATAACCCGGGGACCCAGTACTTC.

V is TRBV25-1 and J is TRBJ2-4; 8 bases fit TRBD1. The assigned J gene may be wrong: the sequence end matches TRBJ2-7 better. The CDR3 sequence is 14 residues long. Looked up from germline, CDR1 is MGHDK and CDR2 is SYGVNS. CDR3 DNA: TGTGCCAGCAGTGAACATGGACAGGGCTACGAGCAGTACTTC. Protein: CASSEHGQGYEQYF.

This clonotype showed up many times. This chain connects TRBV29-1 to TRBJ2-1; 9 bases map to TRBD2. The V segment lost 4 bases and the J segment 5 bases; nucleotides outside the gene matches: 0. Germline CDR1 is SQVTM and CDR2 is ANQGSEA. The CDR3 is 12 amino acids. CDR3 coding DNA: TGCAGCGTTGGACTAGCGGACAATGAGCAGTTCTTC. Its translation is CSVGLADNEQFF.

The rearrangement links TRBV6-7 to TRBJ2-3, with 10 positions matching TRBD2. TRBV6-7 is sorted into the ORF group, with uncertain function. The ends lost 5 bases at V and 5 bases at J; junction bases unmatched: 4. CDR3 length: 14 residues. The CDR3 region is CASSTRTSGDTQYF. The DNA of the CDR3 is TGTGCCAGCAGTACCAGGACTAGCGGAGATACGCAGTATTTT.

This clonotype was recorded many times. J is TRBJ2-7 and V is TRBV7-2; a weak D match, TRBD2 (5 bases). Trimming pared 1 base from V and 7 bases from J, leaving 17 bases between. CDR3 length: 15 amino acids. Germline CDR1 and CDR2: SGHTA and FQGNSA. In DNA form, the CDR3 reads TGTGCCAGCAGCTTAGATTTGAGGGCACCGGGGGAGCAGTACTTC. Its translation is CASSLDLRAPGEQYF.

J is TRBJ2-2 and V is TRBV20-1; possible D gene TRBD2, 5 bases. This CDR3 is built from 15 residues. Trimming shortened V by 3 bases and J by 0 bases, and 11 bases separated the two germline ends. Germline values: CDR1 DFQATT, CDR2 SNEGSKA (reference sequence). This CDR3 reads CSASDYFANTGELFF. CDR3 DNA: TGCAGTGCTAGCGACTACTTCGCGAACACCGGGGAGCTGTTTTTT.

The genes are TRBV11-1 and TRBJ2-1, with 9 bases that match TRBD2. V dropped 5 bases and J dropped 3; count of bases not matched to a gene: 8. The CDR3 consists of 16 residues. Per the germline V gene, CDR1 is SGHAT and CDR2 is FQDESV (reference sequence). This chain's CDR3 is CASSKQTSGIYNEQFF. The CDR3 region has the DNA TGTGCCAGCAGCAAACAGACTAGCGGAATCTACAATGAGCAGTTCTTC.

The CDR3 DNA reads TGTGCCAGCAGTCCTAGCGGGGCCCACTCCAAAAACATTCAGTACTTC. The encoded protein is CASSPSGAHSKNIQYF. The rearrangement joins TRBV12-3 or TRBV12-4 to TRBJ2-4, with 9 bases that match TRBD2. Trimming removed 5 bases from V and 2 bases from J; junction bases left unmatched: 7. This CDR3 spans 16 amino acids.

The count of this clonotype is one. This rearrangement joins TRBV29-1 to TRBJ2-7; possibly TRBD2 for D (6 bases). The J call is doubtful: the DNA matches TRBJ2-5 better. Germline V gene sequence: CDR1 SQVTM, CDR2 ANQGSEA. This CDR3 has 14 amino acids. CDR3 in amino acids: CSARPGDPGKTQYF. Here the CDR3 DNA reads TGCAGCGCCCGTCCGGGGGACCCCGGGAAGACCCAGTACTTC.

CDR3 nucleotide sequence: TGCAGCGTTGCGAAACGGGGGGTGGACGAGCAGTACTTC. This sequence encodes CSVAKRGVDEQYF. This sequence joins TRBV29-1 and TRBJ2-7; 7 positions agree with TRBD2. The CDR3 runs 13 residues. Germline V CDR1 and CDR2: SQVTM, ANQGSEA. V shed 4 bases and J 5 bases; nucleotides not matched to a gene: 8.